This T cell receptor beta chain was retrieved from a study of shared clonotypes between healthy human individuals (dated by TCRdb to 2018 to 2020). About the study as a whole: A couple of women and a few men aged 18 to 49 years were included in the cohort. To estimate repertoire size and how much clonotypes are shared between individuals, the study performed deep sequencing of blood TCR repertoires from a few healthy adults. To increase sequencing depth and limit assay-specific biases, different laboratories used diverse techniques to prepare libraries and sequence TCR repertoires. Between about 0.94 and 8.9 billion PBMCs per donor were obtained by leukapheresis. Beyond this particular receptor, the publication reports: Pairwise subsampling led to the expectation that sequencing depth would affect the degree of clonotype sharing among donors. Only blood was sampled, and tissue TCR repertoires likely differ from those in blood. The small number of donors limited the genetic and exposure-history diversity represented.

The donors were healthy, HIV-negative adults who had no recently reported acute infections or vaccinations. All donors were Caucasian adults living in Nashville, Tennessee, USA. For unsorted samples, 70 million to 95 million PBMCs were counted, and genomic DNA was extracted using the QIAamp DNA Blood Mini kit. Blood was obtained by leukapheresis, after which PBMCs were separated by Ficoll-Histopaque density gradient centrifugation and cryopreserved in liquid nitrogen vapor phase. TCR CDR3 regions were amplified from genomic DNA by multiplex PCR using the deep immunoSEQ assay. Extracted genomic DNA from each cell subset was distributed evenly across all wells of several immunoSEQ 96-well plates, and each plate was treated as a replicate. For unsorted PBMC, approximately 0.3 ug of genomic DNA, equivalent to tens of thousands of T cell genomes, went into each replicate PCR. Unsorted PBMC genomic DNA was sequenced across ten immunoSEQ deep assay plates. The purified libraries were quantified using a Qubit 3.0 fluorometer, sized with a Bioanalyzer 2100, and then quantified again using the KAPA Library Quantification kit. Every immunoSEQ 96-well plate was sequenced on a separate single-read 150-cycle Illumina NextSeq 550 flow cell. From the authors' description of their analysis: Because only junctional sequences without quality scores were contained in the immunoSEQ output, filtering matching that applied to full-length reads could not be performed. To assign V/J genes and CDR3, sequences were annotated using PyIR, a Python wrapper for IgBLAST v1.9, with IMGT germline references. Reads were removed for weak V/J assignments (E-value above 1e-6), missing CDR3, stop codons, out-of-frame junctions, or ambiguous translated residues. A V3J clonotype was defined by an identical inferred V gene, J gene, and CDR3 amino acid sequence. To compute the percentage overlap between repertoires, the number of shared unique clonotypes was divided by the size of the smaller repertoire. RTK rarefaction, the Chao1 estimator, and Recon v2.1 estimates of unobserved clonotypes were used to assess repertoire richness. Held by TCRdb, this immuneACCESS table contains in-frame sequences only and omits some clones. Under half of the omission traces to an unresolved V gene where checked; the cause of the rest is unknown. From that table come the V and J calls and clone size; the DNA was used to work out D and trimming. This sample is represented by 470,000 or so clones; almost 80% of them were singletons. The ten top clones hold about 12% of the sample.

Concerning this clone: Its antigen target is currently unknown. No much larger clone is present one base from it, and per-base qualities are unavailable.

CDR1 LGHNA and CDR2 YNFKEQ are derived from the germline V gene. Germline trimming amounts to 5 bases on V and 3 bases on J, with 3 as the count of junction bases outside the gene matches. From the cysteine up to the phenylalanine, the CDR3 has a length of 15 residues. Only the CDR3 region is kept as DNA, spanning 45 bases read in frame from base 1. The chain employs TRBV4-2 and TRBJ2-2, and 10 bases in between align with TRBD2. This TCR came from a woman aged 40 to 50 in good health. Some clones in this sample may be carry-over from other donors' samples. Sequencing used PBMCs. The CDR3 loop reads CASSYSGRDTGELFF. The DNA sequence is as follows: TGTGCCAGCAGCTACAGCGGGAGGGACACCGGGGAGCTGTTTTTT.